The 30 T cell receptor beta chains listed next were all sequenced from one sample in a study of beta chain features in type 1 diabetes. Expressed TCRB transcripts were sequenced because the isolated RNA had all been reverse transcribed beforehand. TCRdb keeps only in-frame clones here, not all; method: immunoSEQ multiplex PCR. The sample shows fewer than 650,000 clones, about 14% of them seen only once. Sequenced: naive CD4+ T cells from blood. The receptors stem from a man aged 18-30 years in good health.

V gene TRBV18 combines with J gene TRBJ2-1; weak D call: TRBD1 (5 bases). This CDR3 comprises 13 residues. The V gene lost 3 bases and the J gene lost 9 bases, with 12 bases spanning the gap. Germline V gene sequence: CDR1 KGHSH, CDR2 LQKENI. This CDR3 reads CASSPLWGGEQFF. CDR3 coding DNA: TGTGCCAGCTCACCGCTGTGGGGCGGTGAGCAGTTCTTC. Full variable domain (outside the CDR3, taken from reference TRBV18 and TRBJ2-1): NAGVMQNPRHLVRRRGQEARLRCSPMKGHSHVYWYRQLPEEGLKFMVYLQKENIIDESGMPKERFSAEFPKEGPSILRIQQVVRGDSAAYFCASSPLWGGEQFFGPGTRLTVL.

The CDR3 loop is CASSVIPNNEQFF. The DNA of the CDR3 is TGTGCCAGCAGCGTAATACCAAACAATGAGCAGTTCTTC. This chain uses TRBV9 with TRBJ2-1; no reliable D call. CDR1 and CDR2 from the germline V gene are SGDLS and YYNGEE. The CDR3 consists of 13 residues. V gave up 1 base and J gave up 5 bases, with 7 bases separating them. The whole variable domain, remainder taken from reference TRBV9 and TRBJ2-1, is DSGVTQTPKHLITATGQRVTLRCSPRSGDLSVYWYQQSLDQGLQFLIQYYNGEERAKGNILERFSAQQFPDLHSELNLSSLELGDSALYFCASSVIPNNEQFFGPGTRLTVL.

This clone came up a few times. This chain links TRBV28 with TRBJ2-3; 8 bases align to TRBD2. V shed 6 bases and J 4 bases; nucleotides not matched to a gene: 18. CDR3 length equals 18 residues. CDR1 is MDHEN, CDR2 SYDVKM, per germline. DNA for the CDR3: TGTGCCAGCAGATCCTCAACCGAGGGACTAGGGTATGCAGATACGCAGTATTTT. This translates into CASRSSTEGLGYADTQYF.

The chain carries TRBV25-1 and TRBJ2-5, with 8 bases fitting TRBD1. The CDR3 extends over 15 amino acids. CDR1 is MGHDK, CDR2 SYGVNS, per germline. V was pared by 3 bases and J by 1 base, with 4 bases of the junction left unmatched. The CDR3 sequence: CASSDSGTGQETQYF. As DNA, the CDR3 is TGTGCCAGCAGTGATTCGGGGACAGGCCAAGAGACCCAGTACTTC.

V is TRBV4-1 and J is TRBJ2-1; possible D gene TRBD2, 5 bases. Trimming removed 1 base from V and 1 base from J, with 11 bases in between. Germline CDR1 is MGHRA and CDR2 is YSYEKL. The CDR3 is 16 residues long. CDR3 protein: CASSQGSGDSYNEQFF. The CDR3 DNA reads as TGCGCCAGCAGCCAAGGGTCCGGGGATTCCTACAATGAGCAGTTCTTC.

This clone was seen a few times. V is TRBV28 and J is TRBJ1-1; D call uncertain. The CDR3 loop spans 15 amino acids. V was clipped by 8 bases and J by 4 bases, with 20 bases between them. The germline V gene encodes CDR1 MDHEN and CDR2 SYDVKM. CDR3 nucleotide sequence: TGTGCCAGCTCTCAGAGTCCGGCCCCAGCCACTGAAGCTTTCTTT. Translation: CASSQSPAPATEAFF.

This clone was counted between two and nine times. The chain carries TRBV5-1 and TRBJ2-1; 10 nucleotides match TRBD1. The CDR3 has 15 residues. Trimming removed 6 bases from V and 4 bases from J; junction bases left unmatched: 7. Per the germline V gene, CDR1 is SGHRS and CDR2 is YFSETQ. CDR3 amino acids: CASMTGGLWYNEQFF. In nucleotides, the CDR3 is TGCGCCAGCATGACAGGGGGCCTGTGGTACAATGAGCAGTTCTTC.

This chain joins TRBV5-4 and TRBJ2-1, with D perhaps TRBD2 (6 bases). The CDR3 is 13 amino acids. Germline loops: CDR1 SGHNT, CDR2 YYREEE (reference sequence). The germline V and J ends were trimmed by 1 base and 6 bases, with 8 bases remaining between them. In nucleotides, the CDR3 is TGTGCCAGCAGCTTGACCGGGGGCAATGAGCAGTTCTTC. Amino acids: CASSLTGGNEQFF.

As to this clone: This sample also contains other DNA sequences that code for the same CDR3. The V call is TRBV7-2, the J call TRBJ2-7; TRBD1 matches 9 bases. Trimming at V came to 3 bases and at J to 2 bases, leaving 2 bases not matched to a gene. CDR3 length: 14 residues. Germline loops: CDR1 SGHTA, CDR2 FQGNSA. CDR3 loop: CASSLDRGPYEQYF. The CDR3 region has the DNA TGTGCCAGCAGCTTGGACAGGGGACCCTACGAGCAGTACTTC.

The sample holds many counts of this clone. This rearrangement joins TRBV7-9 to TRBJ1-2; D might be TRBD1 (5 bases). Trimming took off 7 bases at V and 2 bases at J, with 14 bases between the two ends. The CDR3 sequence is 14 residues long. Germline V gives CDR1 SEHNR, CDR2 FQNEAQ (reference sequence). CDR3 region: CASNSREGNYGYTF. CDR3 bases: TGTGCCAGCAACTCAAGGGAGGGGAACTATGGCTACACCTTC. The full variable domain, completed using reference TRBV7-9 and TRBJ1-2, is DTGVSQNPRHKITKRGQNVTFRCDPISEHNRLYWYRQTLGQGPEFLTYFQNEAQLEKSRLLSDRFSAERPKGSFSTLEIQRTEQGDSAMYLCASNSREGNYGYTFGSGTRLTVV.

The rearrangement uses TRBV30 and TRBJ2-2, with D perhaps matching TRBD2 (7 bases). CDR3 size: 15 residues. V was clipped by 5 bases and J by 7 bases, with 20 bases between them. Germline assignment: CDR1 GTSNPN and CDR2 SVGIG (reference sequence). The CDR3 DNA follows: TGTGCCTGGGAAAACCGGGGGGCCGGGAGCGGGGAGCTGTTTTTT. This translates into CAWENRGAGSGELFF.

This clone came up a few times. The V gene is TRBV7-9, the J gene TRBJ2-5; D may be TRBD2 (5 bases). The V end lost 6 bases, the J end lost 7 bases, and 9 bases lay between the germline ends. Germline assignment: CDR1 SEHNR and CDR2 FQNEAQ (reference sequence). This CDR3 has 11 residues. The CDR3 DNA follows: TGTGCCAGCAGTTATGAGGGGACCCAGTACTTC. Translating it yields CASSYEGTQYF.

This clone was detected only a few times. The chain is built from TRBV10-3 and TRBJ2-1; tentative D call: TRBD2 (6 bases). CDR3 length: 15 residues. Looked up from germline, CDR1 is ENHRY and CDR2 is SYGVKD. Trimming shortened V by 5 bases and J by 7 bases, and 18 bases separated the two germline ends. The CDR3 DNA sequence: TGTGCCATCAGTCGCTTGGGAGAGGCGGGGAATGAGCAGTTCTTC. It encodes CAISRLGEAGNEQFF.

A few counts support this clone. The chain combines TRBV5-4 with TRBJ2-5; D perhaps matches TRBD1 (7 bases). The CDR3 extends over 17 amino acids. Germline V lookup: CDR1 SGHNT, CDR2 YYREEE (reference sequence). Trimming cost V 1 base and J 3 bases, with 19 bases left between them. Here the CDR3 DNA reads TGTGCCAGCAGCTTGAGTCCCTTGCGGGACAGAGAAGAGACCCAGTACTTC. Translated: CASSLSPLRDREETQYF.

The J gene is TRBJ2-5, the V gene TRBV6-6; 11 bases map to TRBD2. V lost 2 bases, J lost 5 bases, and 7 bases stayed unmatched. CDR3 length: 16 residues. CDR1 MNHNY and CDR2 SVGAGI come from the germline V gene (reference sequence). CDR3 nucleotide sequence: TGTGCCAGCAGTTACCCGATAGCGGGAGGGCCCGAGACCCAGTACTTC. Its translation: CASSYPIAGGPETQYF.

This clone was counted between two and nine times. This chain joins TRBV7-3 and TRBJ2-5; possibly TRBD1 for D (6 bases). Trimming removed 5 bases from V and 3 bases from J, with 10 bases in between. CDR3 size: 13 residues. The germline V gene encodes CDR1 SGHTA and CDR2 FQGTGA. CDR3 sequence (DNA): TGTGCCAGCAGCGGCCCAGGGGAAGAGACCCAGTACTTC. This encodes CASSGPGEETQYF. The full variable domain, in which reference TRBV7-3 and TRBJ2-5 provide the parts outside the CDR3, is GAGVSQTPSNKVTEKGKYVELRCDPISGHTALYWYRQSLGQGPEFLIYFQGTGAADDSGLPNDRFFAVRPEGSVSTLKIQRTERGDSAVYLCASSGPGEETQYFGPGTRLLVL.

With regard to this clone: Other DNA sequences in the same sample also yield this CDR3. The chain has TRBV18 and TRBJ2-5; D ambiguous. This CDR3 has 13 residues. Germline CDR1 reads KGHSH; CDR2 reads LQKENI. Between the trimmed V and J ends, which lost 3 bases and 2 bases, there was a span of 7 bases. The CDR3 sequence: CASSPTLQETQYF. In DNA form, the CDR3 reads TGTGCCAGCTCACCCACCTTACAAGAGACCCAGTACTTC.

Concerning this clone: Other DNA sequences within the sample encode an identical CDR3. The rearrangement joins TRBV9 to TRBJ1-5, with a possible D match to TRBD1 (6 bases). Between the trimmed V and J ends, which lost 0 bases and 7 bases, there was a span of 8 bases. The CDR3 length is 13 residues. Germline V gene sequence: CDR1 SGDLS, CDR2 YYNGEE. DNA of the CDR3: TGTGCCAGCAGCGTAGAGGGGGGGCAGCCCCAGCATTTT. Translating it yields CASSVEGGQPQHF.

The chain is built from TRBV30 and TRBJ2-1; 7 bases are a match to TRBD1. The CDR3 runs to 14 residues. Germline V gene data show CDR1 as GTSNPN and CDR2 as SVGIG (reference sequence). The trim removed 3 bases at V and 2 bases at J, leaving 4 bases unmatched. The CDR3 loop is CAWSPTGTYNEQFF. In DNA form, the CDR3 reads TGTGCCTGGAGCCCGACAGGGACCTACAATGAGCAGTTCTTC. The complete variable domain, with remaining parts taken from reference TRBV30 and TRBJ2-1, reads SQTIHQWPATLVQPVGSPLSLECTVEGTSNPNLYWYRQAAGRGLQLLFYSVGIGQISSEVPQNLSASRPQDRQFILSSKKLLLSDSGFYLCAWSPTGTYNEQFFGPGTRLTVL.

This clone occurred a few times. The V gene is TRBV29-1, the J gene TRBJ2-1; 9 nucleotides agree with TRBD2. Trimming took 1 base from V and 2 from J; bases not matched to a gene: 0. There are 14 residues in the CDR3. Germline loops: CDR1 SQVTM, CDR2 ANQGSEA. This chain's CDR3 is CSVEASGAYNEQFF. In DNA form, the CDR3 reads TGCAGCGTTGAAGCTAGCGGGGCCTACAATGAGCAGTTCTTC.

V usage is TRBV13 and J usage is TRBJ2-7; 8 positions match TRBD2. The V gene end was trimmed by 1 base and the J gene end by 3 bases; junction bases not matched to a gene: 8. This CDR3 spans 16 amino acids. The germline V gene has CDR1 PRHDT and CDR2 FYEKMQ (reference sequence). Written as DNA, the CDR3 is TGTGCCAGCAGCTTAGTTCCAGCGGGAGTCGACTACGAGCAGTACTTC. It encodes CASSLVPAGVDYEQYF.

This chain connects TRBV25-1 to TRBJ1-1; 7 positions agree with TRBD1. CDR3 size: 15 residues. J lost 4 bases, V lost 7 bases, and 12 bases had no gene match. The germline gives CDR1 MGHDK, CDR2 SYGVNS. The CDR3 region is CASTRSIGGSTEAFF. The CDR3 bases are TGTGCCAGCACTCGAAGTATAGGGGGCTCCACTGAAGCTTTCTTT.

The chain employs TRBV4-3 and TRBJ1-1, with D possibly matching TRBD1 (6 bases). Germline V lookup: CDR1 LGHNA, CDR2 YSLEER. The CDR3 is 17 amino acids. With 0 bases removed from V and 0 bases from J, the gap between germline ends came to 14 bases. The CDR3, as DNA: TGCGCCAGCAGCCAAGAGGGGGGGCGGAGGTTGAACACTGAAGCTTTCTTT. It yields the protein CASSQEGGRRLNTEAFF.

The chain uses TRBV2 and TRBJ1-4; TRBD1 might be the D (5 bases). This CDR3 is built from 14 residues. Trimming cost V 6 bases and J 3 bases, with 11 bases left between them. The V gene's germline CDR1 is SNHLY and CDR2 FYNNEI. CDR3 DNA sequence: TGTGCCAGCAGGAAGACAGAGGCTAATGAAAAACTGTTTTTT. Encoded protein: CASRKTEANEKLFF.

The chain has TRBV7-3 and TRBJ1-2; D unresolved. The CDR3 consists of 14 residues. V was shortened by 3 bases and J by 2 bases, with 10 bases between the two germline ends. Germline CDR1 reads SGHTA; CDR2 reads FQGTGA. The CDR3 nucleotides are TGTGCCAGCAGCTTGACCGGAGGAAACTATGGCTACACCTTC. The encoded protein is CASSLTGGNYGYTF.

This clone came up a few times. The chain employs TRBV7-2 and TRBJ2-1, with D hard to call. In germline, CDR1 is SGHTA, CDR2 FQGNSA. The CDR3 consists of 17 residues. Trimming pared 3 bases from V and 0 bases from J, leaving 15 bases between. CDR3 nucleotides: TGTGCCAGCAGCTTGAACGTGGCAGCCCTCTCCTACAATGAGCAGTTCTTC. Protein sequence: CASSLNVAALSYNEQFF. The full variable domain, completed using reference TRBV7-2 and TRBJ2-1, is GAGVSQSPSNKVTEKGKDVELRCDPISGHTALYWYRQSLGQGLEFLIYFQGNSAPDKSGLPSDRFSAERTGGSVSTLTIQRTQQEDSAVYLCASSLNVAALSYNEQFFGPGTRLTVL.

V and J are TRBV7-2 and TRBJ1-1; D gene ambiguous. This CDR3 spans 15 amino acids. The germline V and J ends were trimmed by 3 bases and 1 base, with 12 bases remaining between them. From germline, CDR1 is SGHTA and CDR2 FQGNSA. The CDR3 DNA is TGTGCCAGCAGCTTGGGAGGAATCGGGAACACTGAAGCTTTCTTT. Residues: CASSLGGIGNTEAFF.

This clone turned up a few times. The chain recombines TRBV30 with TRBJ2-5; TRBD1 might be the D (6 bases). V shed 2 bases and J shed 1 base, with 8 bases lying between them. CDR1 is GTSNPN and CDR2 is SVGIG in the germline V gene (reference sequence). The CDR3 contains 13 residues. The CDR3 spells CAWSRGIQETQYF. CDR3 coding DNA: TGTGCCTGGAGTAGGGGGATCCAAGAGACCCAGTACTTC.

This clone was observed a few times. In nucleotides, the CDR3 is TGCGCCAGCAGCTTGGGGGGACAGAGCTCCTACAATGAGCAGTTCTTC. It yields the protein CASSLGGQSSYNEQFF. The rearrangement uses TRBV5-1 and TRBJ2-1, with 7 bases lining up with TRBD1. The junction had 3 bases not matched to a gene; V was cut back by 0 bases and J by 0 bases. Germline V CDR1 and CDR2: SGHRS, YFSETQ. This CDR3 spans 16 amino acids.

This clone came up a few times. The same CDR3 can be traced to other DNA sequences in this sample. The chain joins TRBV7-9 to TRBJ1-1, with D unresolved. In germline, CDR1 is SEHNR, CDR2 FQNEAQ (reference sequence). V was clipped by 0 bases and J by 1 base, with 3 bases between them. The CDR3 loop spans 13 amino acids. The CDR3 sequence is CASSLARNTEAFF. The DNA for the CDR3 is TGTGCCAGCAGCTTAGCACGGAACACTGAAGCTTTCTTT.